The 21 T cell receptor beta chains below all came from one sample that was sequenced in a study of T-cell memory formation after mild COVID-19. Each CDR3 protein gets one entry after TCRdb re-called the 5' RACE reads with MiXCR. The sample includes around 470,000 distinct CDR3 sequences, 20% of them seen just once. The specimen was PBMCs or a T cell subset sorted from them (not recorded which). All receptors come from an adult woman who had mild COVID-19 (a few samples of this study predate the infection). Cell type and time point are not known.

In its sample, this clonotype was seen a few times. The CDR3 region is CASSGGQGALDGYTF. The CDR3 DNA follows: TGCGCCAGCAGCGGGGGACAGGGGGCGTTGGATGGCTACACCTTC. The rearrangement uses TRBV5-1 and TRBJ1-2; 12 positions agree with TRBD1. Germline V CDR1 and CDR2: SGHRS, YFSETQ. Trimming at V came to 4 bases and at J to 6 bases, leaving 7 bases not matched to a gene. CDR3 size: 15 residues.

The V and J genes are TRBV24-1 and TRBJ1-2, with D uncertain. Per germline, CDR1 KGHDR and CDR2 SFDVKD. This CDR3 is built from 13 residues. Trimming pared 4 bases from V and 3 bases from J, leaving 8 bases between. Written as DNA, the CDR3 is TGTGCCACCAGTGAAGGGAGATACTATGGCTACACCTTC. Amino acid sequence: CATSEGRYYGYTF.

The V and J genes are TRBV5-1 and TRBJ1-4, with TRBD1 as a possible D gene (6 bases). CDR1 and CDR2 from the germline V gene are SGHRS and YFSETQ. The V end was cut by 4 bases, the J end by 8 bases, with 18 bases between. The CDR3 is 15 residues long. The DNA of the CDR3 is TGCGCCAGCAGCCTGGAAGGGGGGGCTAGGGAAAAACTGTTTTTT. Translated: CASSLEGGAREKLFF.

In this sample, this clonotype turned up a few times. For the CDR3, the DNA is TGCGCCAGCAGCTTGGAGAAGGGGGCGAATTATGGCTACACCTTC. This gives the protein CASSLEKGANYGYTF. The V call is TRBV5-1, the J call TRBJ1-2, with 7 positions matching TRBD1. The CDR3 loop spans 15 amino acids. Germline CDR1 and CDR2: SGHRS and YFSETQ. V was clipped by 0 bases and J by 5 bases; unmatched bases: 7.

Here the CDR3 DNA reads TGTGCCAGCATCCGCGGGGGAGCCGGCAATGAGCAGTTCTTC. Translating it yields CASIRGGAGNEQFF. The chain joins TRBV7-9 to TRBJ2-1; 7 positions agree with TRBD2. Germline CDR1 is SEHNR and CDR2 is FQNEAQ (reference sequence). The length of the CDR3 is 14 residues. Trimming removed 7 bases from V and 6 bases from J; junction bases left unmatched: 9.

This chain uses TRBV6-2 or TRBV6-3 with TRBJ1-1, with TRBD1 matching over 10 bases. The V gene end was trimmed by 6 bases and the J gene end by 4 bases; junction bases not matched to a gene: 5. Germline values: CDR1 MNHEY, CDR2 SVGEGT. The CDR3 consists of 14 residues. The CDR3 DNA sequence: TGTGCCAGCAGCATGACAGGGGGCGTCACTGAAGCTTTCTTT. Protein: CASSMTGGVTEAFF.

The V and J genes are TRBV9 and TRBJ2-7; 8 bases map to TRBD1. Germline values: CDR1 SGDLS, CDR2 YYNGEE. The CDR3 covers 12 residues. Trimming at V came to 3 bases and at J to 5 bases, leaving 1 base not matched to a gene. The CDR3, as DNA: TGTGCCAGCAGCGGACAGGGGAACGAGCAGTACTTC. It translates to CASSGQGNEQYF.

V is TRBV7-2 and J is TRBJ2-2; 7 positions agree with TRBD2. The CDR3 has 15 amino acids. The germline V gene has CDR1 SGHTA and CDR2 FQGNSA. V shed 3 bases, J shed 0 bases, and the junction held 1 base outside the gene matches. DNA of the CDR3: TGTGCCAGCAGCTTGACTAGCCCGAACACCGGGGAGCTGTTTTTT. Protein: CASSLTSPNTGELFF.

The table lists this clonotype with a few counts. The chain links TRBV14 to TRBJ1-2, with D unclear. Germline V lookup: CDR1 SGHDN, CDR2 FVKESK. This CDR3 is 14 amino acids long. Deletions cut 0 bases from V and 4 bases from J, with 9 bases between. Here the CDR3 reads CASSQEGPLYGYTF. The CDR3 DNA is TGTGCCAGCAGCCAAGAGGGCCCTCTCTATGGCTACACCTTC.

CDR3 sequence (DNA): TGTGCCAGCAGCCAAGAAACGGATACGCAGTATTTT. This sequence encodes CASSQETDTQYF. The chain employs TRBV4-2 and TRBJ2-3, with D unclear. Trimming pared 0 bases from V and 6 bases from J, leaving 4 bases between. CDR3 size: 12 residues. CDR1 is LGHNA, CDR2 YNFKEQ, per germline.

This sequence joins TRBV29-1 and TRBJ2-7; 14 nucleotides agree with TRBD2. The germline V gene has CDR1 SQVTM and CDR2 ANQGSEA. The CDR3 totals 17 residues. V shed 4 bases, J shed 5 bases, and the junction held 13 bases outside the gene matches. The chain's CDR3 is CSVALEGLAGARHEQYF. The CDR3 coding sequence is TGCAGCGTTGCCCTGGAGGGACTAGCGGGAGCGCGCCACGAGCAGTACTTC.

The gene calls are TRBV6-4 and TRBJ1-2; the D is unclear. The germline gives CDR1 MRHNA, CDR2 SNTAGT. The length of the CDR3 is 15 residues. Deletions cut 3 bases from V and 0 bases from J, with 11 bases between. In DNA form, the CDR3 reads TGTGCCAGCAGTGATATGCCGGATCCTAACTATGGCTACACCTTC. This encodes CASSDMPDPNYGYTF.

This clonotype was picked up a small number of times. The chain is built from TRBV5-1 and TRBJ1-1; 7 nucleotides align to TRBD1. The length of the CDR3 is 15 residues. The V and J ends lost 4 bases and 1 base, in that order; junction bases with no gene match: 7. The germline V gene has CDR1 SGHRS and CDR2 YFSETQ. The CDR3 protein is CASSHRQGGNTEAFF. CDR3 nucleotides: TGCGCCAGCAGCCACCGACAGGGAGGGAACACTGAAGCTTTCTTT. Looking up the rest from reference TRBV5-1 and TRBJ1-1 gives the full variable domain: KAGVTQTPRYLIKTRGQQVTLSCSPISGHRSVSWYQQTPGQGLQFLFEYFSETQRNKGNFPGRFSGRQFSNSRSEMNVSTLELGDSALYLCASSHRQGGNTEAFFGQGTRLTVV.

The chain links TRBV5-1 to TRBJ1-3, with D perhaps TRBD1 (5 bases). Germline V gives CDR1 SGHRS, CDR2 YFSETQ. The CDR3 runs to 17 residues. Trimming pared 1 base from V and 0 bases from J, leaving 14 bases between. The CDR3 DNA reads TGCGCCAGCAGCTTGCGCCCGGACACTTACTCTGGAAACACCATATATTTT. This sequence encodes CASSLRPDTYSGNTIYF.

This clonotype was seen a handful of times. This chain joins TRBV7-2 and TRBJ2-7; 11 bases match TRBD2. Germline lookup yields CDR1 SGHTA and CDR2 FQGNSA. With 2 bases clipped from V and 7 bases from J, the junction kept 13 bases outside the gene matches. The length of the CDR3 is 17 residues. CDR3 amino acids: CASSLTALSGRAGEQYF. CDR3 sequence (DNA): TGTGCCAGCAGCTTAACGGCCCTTAGCGGGAGGGCGGGGGAGCAGTACTTC.

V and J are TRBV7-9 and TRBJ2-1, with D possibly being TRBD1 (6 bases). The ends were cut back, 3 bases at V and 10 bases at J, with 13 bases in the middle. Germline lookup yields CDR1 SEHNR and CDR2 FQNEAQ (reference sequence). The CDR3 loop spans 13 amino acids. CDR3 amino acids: CASSLLDRPEQFF. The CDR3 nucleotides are TGTGCCAGCAGCTTGCTCGACAGGCCCGAGCAGTTCTTC. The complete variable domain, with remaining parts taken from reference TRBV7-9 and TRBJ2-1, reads DTGVSQNPRHKITKRGQNVTFRCDPISEHNRLYWYRQTLGQGPEFLTYFQNEAQLEKSRLLSDRFSAERPKGSFSTLEIQRTEQGDSAMYLCASSLLDRPEQFFGPGTRLTVL.

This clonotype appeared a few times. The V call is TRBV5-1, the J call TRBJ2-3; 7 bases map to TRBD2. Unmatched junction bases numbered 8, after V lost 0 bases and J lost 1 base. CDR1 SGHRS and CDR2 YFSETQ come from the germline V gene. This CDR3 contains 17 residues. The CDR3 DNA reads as TGCGCCAGCAGCTTGGGCCCCCAGGCGGGGGGCACAGATACGCAGTATTTT. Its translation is CASSLGPQAGGTDTQYF.

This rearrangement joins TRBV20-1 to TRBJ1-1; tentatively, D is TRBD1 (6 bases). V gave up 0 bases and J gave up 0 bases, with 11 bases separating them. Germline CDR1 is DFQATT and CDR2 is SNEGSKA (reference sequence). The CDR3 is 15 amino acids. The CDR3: CSARDGGGLNTEAFF. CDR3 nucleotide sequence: TGCAGTGCTAGAGATGGCGGGGGGCTGAACACTGAAGCTTTCTTT.

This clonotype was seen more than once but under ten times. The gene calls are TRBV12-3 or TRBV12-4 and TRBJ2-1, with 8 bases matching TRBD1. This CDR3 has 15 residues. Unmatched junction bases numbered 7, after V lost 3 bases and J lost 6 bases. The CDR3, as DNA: TGTGCCAGCAGTTTCACGAGGACAGGGAGCAATGAGCAGTTCTTC. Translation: CASSFTRTGSNEQFF.

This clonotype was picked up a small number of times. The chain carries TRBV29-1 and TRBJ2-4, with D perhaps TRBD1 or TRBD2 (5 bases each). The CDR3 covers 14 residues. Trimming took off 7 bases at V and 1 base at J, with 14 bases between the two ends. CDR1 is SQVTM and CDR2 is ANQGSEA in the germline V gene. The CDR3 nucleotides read TGCAGCGCATCAGGGTCGGGGGCCAAAAACATTCAGTACTTC. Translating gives CSASGSGAKNIQYF.

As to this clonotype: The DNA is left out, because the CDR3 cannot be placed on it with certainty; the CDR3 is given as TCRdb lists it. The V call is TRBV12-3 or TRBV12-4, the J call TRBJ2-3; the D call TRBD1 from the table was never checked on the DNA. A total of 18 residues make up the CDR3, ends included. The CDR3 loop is CASSSGVPDQVLADTQYF.